The 15 T cell receptor beta chains given below trace back to one sample, sequenced in a study of OX40 agonist ivuxolimab in advanced cancers. Measured with immunoSEQ multiplex PCR; TCRdb has only the in-frame clones, and not every one. This sample has 100,000 to 150,000 clones, with 80% to 95% found just once. This specimen was CD4+ or CD8+ T cells sorted from blood, taken in a trial of the OX40 agonist ivuxolimab. The receptors come from an adult with an advanced solid tumor such as melanoma, head and neck, liver or kidney cancer.

The V call is TRBV6-5, the J call TRBJ1-2; 10 positions match TRBD1. CDR1 is MNHEY and CDR2 is SVGAGI in the germline V gene. CDR3 size: 13 residues. With 0 bases clipped from V and 12 bases from J, the junction kept 4 bases outside the gene matches. The DNA for the CDR3 is TGTGCCAGCAGTTACTCGGGGACAGGGGAGAACACCTTC. Translating gives CASSYSGTGENTF.

This sequence joins TRBV5-1 and TRBJ2-7; D remains ambiguous. Judging by the DNA end, TRBJ2-5 fits better; the J call may be wrong. The germline V gene encodes CDR1 SGHRS and CDR2 YFSETQ. The CDR3 extends over 11 amino acids. The CDR3 protein is CASSFGETQYF. CDR3 nucleotides: TGCGCCAGCAGCTTTGGAGAGACCCAGTACTTC.

V gene TRBV7-3 combines with J gene TRBJ2-2; D gene ambiguous. Trimming pared 10 bases from V and 0 bases from J, leaving 9 bases between. CDR1 and CDR2 from the germline V gene are SGHTA and FQGTGA. The CDR3 sequence is 13 residues long. The CDR3 reads CATSRSNTGELFF. The DNA of the CDR3 is TGTGCCACATCTAGGTCGAACACCGGGGAGCTGTTTTTT.

The chain joins TRBV9 to TRBJ2-3, with 7 nucleotides matching TRBD1. Trimming cost V 0 bases and J 0 bases; bases outside gene matches: 4. The CDR3 extends over 16 amino acids. Germline V gives CDR1 SGDLS, CDR2 YYNGEE. Here the CDR3 DNA reads TGTGCCAGCAGCGTAGTAGGGGGCGGGAGCACAGATACGCAGTATTTT. The encoded protein is CASSVVGGGSTDTQYF.

The V gene is TRBV10-3, the J gene TRBJ1-5; no firm D call. This CDR3 comprises 14 residues. V was clipped by 10 bases and J by 2 bases, with 15 bases between them. The germline gives CDR1 ENHRY, CDR2 SYGVKD. The CDR3 protein is CATSVGSGNQPQHF. CDR3 nucleotides: TGTGCCACCAGCGTGGGGTCCGGCAATCAGCCCCAGCATTTT.

The chain recombines TRBV2 with TRBJ1-5; D is unclear. The ends were cut back, 6 bases at V and 2 bases at J, with 11 bases in the middle. The length of the CDR3 is 14 residues. CDR1 and CDR2 (germline): SNHLY, FYNNEI. The DNA for the CDR3 is TGTGCCAGCAGAAATGGGCCGGGCAATCAGCCCCAGCATTTT. Residues: CASRNGPGNQPQHF.

J is TRBJ2-2 and V is TRBV5-4; the D is unclear. The germline V gene encodes CDR1 SGHNT and CDR2 YYREEE (reference sequence). Trimming took 0 bases from V and 6 from J, leaving 3 bases between them. The CDR3 is 12 residues long. The CDR3 reads CASSLDAGELFF. The CDR3 region has the DNA TGTGCCAGCAGCTTGGACGCCGGGGAGCTGTTTTTT.

This chain links TRBV27 with TRBJ2-7, with D possibly matching TRBD1 (6 bases). This CDR3 has 16 residues. CDR1 MNHEY and CDR2 SMNVEV come from the germline V gene (reference sequence). The germline V and J ends were trimmed by 2 bases and 6 bases, with 20 bases remaining between them. CDR3 nucleotides: TGTGCCAGCAGTTTAATGCAGGGGTTAGTTTATGGCGAGCAGTACTTC. Its translation is CASSLMQGLVYGEQYF.

J is TRBJ1-3 and V is TRBV6-5, with no clear D. V lost 6 bases and J lost 0, with 6 bases in between. CDR3 length equals 13 residues. CDR1 and CDR2 from the germline V gene are MNHEY and SVGAGI. CDR3 DNA: TGTGCCAGCAGATCCGACTCTGGAAACACCATATATTTT. It codes for CASRSDSGNTIYF.

This chain joins TRBV28 and TRBJ2-7; D possibly corresponds to TRBD2 (6 bases). Trimming stripped 9 bases from V and 7 bases from J, with 13 bases between. CDR1 MDHEN and CDR2 SYDVKM come from the germline V gene. The CDR3 totals 11 residues. Here the CDR3 DNA reads TGTGCCAGTAGTCCCCGGGGGGAGCAGTACTTC. Protein product: CASSPRGEQYF.

The chain combines TRBV28 with TRBJ1-5, with 8 bases identical to TRBD1. Germline lookup yields CDR1 MDHEN and CDR2 SYDVKM. The CDR3 spans 14 residues. Unmatched junction bases numbered 1, after V lost 6 bases and J lost 0 bases. The CDR3 is CASRTGVSNQPQHF. The CDR3 nucleotides read TGTGCCAGCAGGACAGGGGTTAGCAATCAGCCCCAGCATTTT.

The chain is built from TRBV4-2 and TRBJ2-2; 10 bases are a match to TRBD2. With V trimmed by 11 bases and J by 4 bases, 10 bases remained unmatched. This CDR3 is 15 amino acids long. Germline lookup yields CDR1 LGHNA and CDR2 YNFKEQ. The CDR3 protein is CAGWLAGGITGELFF. CDR3 coding DNA: TGTGCCGGCTGGTTAGCGGGAGGTATCACCGGGGAGCTGTTTTTT.

The chain couples TRBV7-6 to TRBJ2-3; D could derive from TRBD1 or TRBD2 (5 bases each). Trimming cost V 1 base and J 0 bases, with 14 bases left between them. Germline loops: CDR1 SGHVS, CDR2 FNYEAQ. This CDR3 contains 17 residues. The CDR3 protein is CASSLDGVGTSTDTQYF. CDR3 sequence (DNA): TGTGCCAGCAGCTTAGATGGGGTCGGGACCAGCACAGATACGCAGTATTTT.

This chain uses TRBV18 with TRBJ2-7, with D uncertain. Per germline, CDR1 KGHSH and CDR2 LQKENI. The CDR3 totals 13 residues. V gave up 8 bases and J gave up 0 bases, with 11 bases separating them. CDR3 residues: CASKPGPSYEQYF. In DNA, the CDR3 is TGTGCCAGCAAACCGGGTCCCTCCTACGAGCAGTACTTC.

The chain links TRBV7-3 to TRBJ2-2, with 7 bases that match TRBD2. The V gene's germline CDR1 is SGHTA and CDR2 FQGTGA. V was clipped by 2 bases and J by 5 bases; unmatched bases: 8. The CDR3 extends over 16 amino acids. DNA of the CDR3: TGTGCCAGCAGCTTAGGTAGCGGGCTTTTTACCGGGGAGCTGTTTTTT. Its protein is CASSLGSGLFTGELFF.